Shown below are 7 T cell receptor beta chains from a single sample sequenced in a study of OX40 agonist ivuxolimab in advanced cancers. This table comes from immunoSEQ multiplex PCR, and its TCRdb copy is limited to in-frame clones, with some not included. This table has 75,000 to 100,000 clones, around 90% appearing once. The sample consisted of CD4+ or CD8+ T cells sorted from blood, taken in a trial of the OX40 agonist ivuxolimab. These receptors were taken from an adult with an advanced solid tumor such as melanoma, head and neck, liver or kidney cancer.

The rearrangement joins TRBV5-6 to TRBJ1-2; 9 bases agree with TRBD1. V dropped 5 bases and J dropped 4; count of bases not matched to a gene: 3. CDR3 length equals 13 residues. The germline CDR1 and CDR2 sequences are SGHDT and YYEEEE. The CDR3, as DNA: TGTGCCAGCAGACCGGACAGGGGCTATGGCTACACCTTC. Translated, it gives CASRPDRGYGYTF.

CDR3 in DNA: TGTGCCACCAGCAGAGGAAAGAACACCGGGGAGCTGTTTTTT. Amino acids: CATSRGKNTGELFF. V usage is TRBV15 and J usage is TRBJ2-2, with unresolved D. The ends were cut back, 1 base at V and 1 base at J, with 4 bases in the middle. CDR1 is LNHNV and CDR2 is YYDKDF in the germline V gene (reference sequence). This CDR3 is built from 14 residues.

This chain joins TRBV5-8 and TRBJ2-1; a weak D match, TRBD2 (5 bases). This CDR3 is 15 amino acids long. The germline CDR1 and CDR2 sequences are SGHTS and YDEGEE. With 4 bases removed from V and 9 bases from J, the gap between germline ends came to 20 bases. CDR3 sequence reads: CASSRLPGESGEQFF. CDR3 coding DNA: TGTGCCAGCAGCCGACTGCCCGGGGAGTCTGGTGAGCAGTTCTTC. Full variable domain (rest looked up from reference TRBV5-8 and TRBJ2-1): EAGVTQSPTHLIKTRGQQATLRCSPISGHTSVYWYQQALGLGLQFLLWYDEGEERNRGNFPPRFSGRQFPNYSSELNVNALELEDSALYLCASSRLPGESGEQFFGPGTRLTVL.

This clone was recorded many times. This chain joins TRBV5-1 and TRBJ1-1; 7 bases line up with TRBD1. V was clipped by 3 bases and J by 1 base; unmatched bases: 6. The CDR3 has 15 residues. Germline values: CDR1 SGHRS, CDR2 YFSETQ. DNA for the CDR3: TGCGCCAGCAGCTCAACAGGGGCCTCGAACACTGAAGCTTTCTTT. Its translation is CASSSTGASNTEAFF.

The chain couples TRBV25-1 to TRBJ2-5; D is perhaps TRBD2 (5 bases). CDR1 MGHDK and CDR2 SYGVNS come from the germline V gene. The CDR3 runs 14 residues. Trimming left V 5 bases short and J 5 bases short, with 15 bases between. CDR3 sequence reads: CASSPTMGVETQYF. The CDR3 DNA reads TGTGCCAGCAGTCCAACCATGGGAGTGGAGACCCAGTACTTC.

The chain carries TRBV28 and TRBJ2-7; D perhaps matches TRBD1 (6 bases). CDR3 size: 14 residues. Germline V gene data show CDR1 as MDHEN and CDR2 as SYDVKM. V lost 6 bases, J lost 2 bases, and 14 bases lay in between. CDR3 in DNA: TGTGCCAGCAGACAGACAGGTCCCCCCTACGAGCAGTACTTC. Amino acid sequence: CASRQTGPPYEQYF. Together with reference TRBV28 and TRBJ2-7, the CDR3 gives the full variable domain: DVKVTQSSRYLVKRTGEKVFLECVQDMDHENMFWYRQDPGLGLRLIYFSYDVKMKEKGDIPEGYSVSREKKERFSLILESASTNQTSMYLCASRQTGPPYEQYFGPGTRLTVT.

The V gene is TRBV7-2, the J gene TRBJ2-7, with 13 positions matching TRBD2. The V segment lost 1 base and the J segment 5 bases; nucleotides outside the gene matches: 5. Germline V gives CDR1 SGHTA, CDR2 FQGNSA. This CDR3 contains 16 residues. CDR3 protein: CASSLGGTSGTHEQYF. The CDR3 coding sequence is TGTGCCAGCAGCTTAGGAGGGACTAGCGGGACCCACGAGCAGTACTTC.